This T cell receptor beta chain was captured by sequencing in a study of blood T cell repertoires in COVID-19. In the original processing: Estimation of nucleated cell counts relied on the amplification of reference gene primers. Data came from immunoSEQ multiplex PCR; TCRdb stores just in-frame clones and leaves some out. V, J and clone size are taken as reported in that table, and D and trimming were inferred from the DNA itself. The repertoire includes more than 200,000 clones, around 90% of them detected once, and about 7% sits in the top ten. Between the trimmed V and J ends, which lost 0 bases and 6 bases, there was a span of 7 bases. CDR1 and CDR2 (germline): KGHSH, LQKENI. This CDR3 comprises 13 residues.

The chain recombines TRBV18 with TRBJ2-3; D not certain. The origin of this receptor is a man between 25 and 39 years old in a cohort exposed to, infected with or recovered from COVID-19 (not recorded which). The sequenced sample was PBMCs or T cells enriched from blood (not recorded which). In DNA, the CDR3 is TGTGCCAGCTCACCACCATCGCGTGATACGCAGTATTTT. This gives the protein CASSPPSRDTQYF.